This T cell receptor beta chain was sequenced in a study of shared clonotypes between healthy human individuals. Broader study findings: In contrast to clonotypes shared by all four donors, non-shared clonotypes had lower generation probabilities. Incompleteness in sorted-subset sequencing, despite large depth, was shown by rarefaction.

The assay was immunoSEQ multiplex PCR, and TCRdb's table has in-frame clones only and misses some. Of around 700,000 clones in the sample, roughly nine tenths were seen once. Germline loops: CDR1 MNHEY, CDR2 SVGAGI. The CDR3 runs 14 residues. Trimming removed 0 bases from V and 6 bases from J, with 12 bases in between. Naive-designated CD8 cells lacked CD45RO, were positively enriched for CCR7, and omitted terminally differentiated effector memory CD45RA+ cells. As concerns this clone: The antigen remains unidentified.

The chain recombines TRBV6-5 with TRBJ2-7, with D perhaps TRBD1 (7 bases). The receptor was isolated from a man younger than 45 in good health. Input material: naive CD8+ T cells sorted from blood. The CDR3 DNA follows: TGTGCCAGCAGTTACTCGACAGGGAGGCTCGAGCAGTACTTC. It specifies CASSYSTGRLEQYF.